The sequence of this TCR beta chain was determined in a study of CD8 T cells in Susac syndrome. TCR beta sequencing was performed on blood CD8+ and CD4+ T cells. Random-hexamer reverse transcription was applied to roughly 0.5 to 1 ug RNA. The method of amplification for TCR beta CDR3 was immunoSEQ multiplex PCR, covering 54 Vbeta and 13 Jbeta. TCRdb re-called the immunoSEQ multiplex PCR reads with MiXCR, one entry per CDR3 protein. This sample has approximately 110,000 distinct CDR3 sequences; roughly 95% occur once, and the top ten carry 0.09% to 0.1%. Germline assignment: CDR1 SQVTM and CDR2 ANQGSEA. The CDR3 extends over 12 amino acids. Trimming cost V 4 bases and J 0 bases, with 7 bases left between them.

The source is a human donor in good health. The chain carries TRBV29-1 and TRBJ2-7, with a tentative D call TRBD2 (5 bases). The sequenced sample was CD4+ T cells from PBMCs. CDR3 in amino acids: CSVVGSSYEQYF. CDR3 nucleotides: TGCAGCGTTGTGGGGAGCTCCTACGAGCAGTACTTC.